One T cell receptor (beta chain) is described in this entry. The data belong to a study of T cell changes during pregnancy in multiple sclerosis. The assay was immunoSEQ multiplex PCR, and TCRdb's table has in-frame clones only and misses some. The repertoire holds some 17,000 clones, with approximately 91% as singletons. Per germline, CDR1 GTSNPN and CDR2 SVGIG (reference sequence). With V trimmed by 3 bases and J by 2 bases, 9 bases remained unmatched. This CDR3 has 15 residues. The sample was CD8+ T cells from peripheral blood mononuclear cells, taken after pregnancy. The chain is built from TRBV30 and TRBJ2-7; TRBD2 matches 8 bases. The receptor's source is a female donor in good health, enrolled as a control in a pregnancy study. CDR3 region: CAWSSLAGNPYEQYF. The CDR3 DNA reads as TGTGCCTGGAGCAGTTTAGCGGGGAACCCCTACGAGCAGTACTTC.